The 25 T cell receptor beta chains below were found in one sample sequenced in a study of PD-L1 blockade in urothelial cancer (TCRdb year 2017). Library preparation was by the immunoSEQ multiplex PCR assay. Here the immuneACCESS table is served through TCRdb, limited to in-frame sequences with V and J called. Missing clones are a known gap in these copies; in checked studies unresolved V genes cover under half, and the rest lacks a known reason. Present in this sample are 100,000 to 150,000 clones, 86% of which were seen just once. 2% to 3% of the sample is in the top ten clones. The sample's time point label, in plain terms: peripheral blood 6 weeks after treatment start. Sequencing used PBMCs, obtained around atezolizumab (anti-PD-L1) treatment. These receptors all stem from a man aged 45 to 65 with urothelial cancer.

J is TRBJ2-5 and V is TRBV5-4; 7 bases map to TRBD1. J was trimmed by 5 bases and V by 0 bases; bases with no gene match: 7. Germline V CDR1 and CDR2: SGHNT, YYREEE (reference sequence). The CDR3 runs to 15 residues. The CDR3 sequence: CASSLEVGGRETQYF. Written as DNA, the CDR3 is TGTGCCAGCAGCTTGGAGGTAGGGGGCCGGGAGACCCAGTACTTC.

The chain is built from TRBV28 and TRBJ2-5, with D perhaps TRBD2 (6 bases). The V gene's germline CDR1 is MDHEN and CDR2 SYDVKM. CDR3 length: 13 amino acids. V lost 5 bases and J lost 1, with 8 bases in between. The CDR3 DNA sequence: TGTGCCAGCAGTGGCGGGGCCCAAGAGACCCAGTACTTC. Protein sequence: CASSGGAQETQYF.

CDR3 nucleotide sequence: TGTGCCAGCTCACGACGAGAGGGCACCGGGGAGCTGTTTTTT. It encodes CASSRREGTGELFF. V usage is TRBV18 and J usage is TRBJ2-2; TRBD2 might be the D (5 bases). The CDR3 loop spans 14 amino acids. Between the trimmed V and J ends, which lost 4 bases and 4 bases, there was a span of 10 bases. Germline lookup yields CDR1 KGHSH and CDR2 LQKENI.

This clone has just one count. The J gene is TRBJ2-1, the V gene TRBV5-1; 10 bases align to TRBD2. This CDR3 is 15 amino acids long. J was trimmed by 5 bases and V by 0 bases; bases with no gene match: 2. The V gene's germline CDR1 is SGHRS and CDR2 YFSETQ. The CDR3: CASSLVGLANNEQFF. The CDR3 DNA sequence: TGCGCCAGCAGCTTGGTGGGACTAGCGAACAATGAGCAGTTCTTC.

The DNA for the CDR3 is TGTGCCAGCAGTTACGGTCTAGCGGTATACTTC. It yields the protein CASSYGLAVYF. J is TRBJ2-7 and V is TRBV6-5, with TRBD2 identical over 7 bases. Trimming took 2 bases from V and 13 from J; bases not matched to a gene: 5. Germline V gene data show CDR1 as MNHEY and CDR2 as SVGAGI. The CDR3 is 11 residues long.

V is TRBV10-3 and J is TRBJ2-7; TRBD2 agrees at 10 bases. The CDR3 sequence is 15 residues long. Germline V gene lookup returns CDR1 ENHRY and CDR2 SYGVKD. V lost 3 bases and J lost 2; bases outside the gene matches: 4. CDR3 nucleotides: TGTGCCATCAGTGATCAAGCGGGAGGGCCCTACGAGCAGTACTTC. Its protein is CAISDQAGGPYEQYF.

The J gene is TRBJ1-1, the V gene TRBV28; 10 bases are a match to TRBD1. The CDR3 extends over 15 amino acids. Germline V gene data show CDR1 as MDHEN and CDR2 as SYDVKM. V shed 4 bases and J 5 bases; nucleotides not matched to a gene: 7. CDR3 region: CASSSGGTGATEAFF. CDR3 DNA: TGTGCCAGCAGTTCAGGTGGGACAGGGGCTACTGAAGCTTTCTTT.

The chain is built from TRBV5-1 and TRBJ2-2; 9 bases match TRBD2. CDR1 and CDR2 from the germline V gene are SGHRS and YFSETQ. This CDR3 is built from 16 residues. With 0 bases clipped from V and 7 bases from J, the junction kept 7 bases outside the gene matches. The CDR3 reads CASSLASGVLSGELFF. CDR3 nucleotide sequence: TGCGCCAGCAGCTTGGCTAGCGGGGTCCTGAGCGGGGAGCTGTTTTTT.

This clone has a handful of counts. V is TRBV27 and J is TRBJ1-2; 9 bases match TRBD1. CDR1 is MNHEY and CDR2 is SMNVEV in the germline V gene (reference sequence). V shed 1 base and J 8 bases; nucleotides not matched to a gene: 5. The CDR3 sequence is 14 residues long. The DNA for the CDR3 is TGTGCCAGCAGTTTATGGGGACAGGGAACGGGCTACACCTTC. It encodes CASSLWGQGTGYTF.

The chain combines TRBV28 with TRBJ1-5; 7 bases are shared with TRBD1. Trimming removed 4 bases from V and 7 bases from J; junction bases left unmatched: 22. The CDR3 covers 19 residues. Germline assignment: CDR1 MDHEN and CDR2 SYDVKM. The DNA of the CDR3 is TGTGCCAGCAGTTCTCCCCGGGAGACAGGGCCCCTCGAGGTCCAGCCCCAGCATTTT. As protein: CASSSPRETGPLEVQPQHF.

CDR3 amino acids: CASSREGGSGNEQFF. DNA for the CDR3: TGCGCCAGCAGTAGGGAAGGGGGCTCGGGCAATGAGCAGTTCTTC. The chain is built from TRBV5-1 and TRBJ2-1, with 7 bases fitting TRBD1. Unmatched junction bases numbered 11, after V lost 5 bases and J lost 6 bases. Germline-derived CDR1 and CDR2 are SGHRS and YFSETQ. This CDR3 comprises 15 residues.

This chain links TRBV6-5 with TRBJ2-7; D is perhaps TRBD1 (5 bases). This CDR3 has 14 residues. With 5 bases removed from V and 0 bases from J, the gap between germline ends came to 11 bases. Per germline, CDR1 MNHEY and CDR2 SVGAGI. CDR3 amino acids: CASSAGHYSYEQYF. CDR3 sequence (DNA): TGTGCCAGCAGTGCTGGACACTACTCCTACGAGCAGTACTTC.

About this clone itself: This sample also contains other DNA sequences that code for the same CDR3. V usage is TRBV15 and J usage is TRBJ1-1; the D is unclear. Germline loops: CDR1 LNHNV, CDR2 YYDKDF (reference sequence). The ends were cut back, 0 bases at V and 4 bases at J, with 6 bases in the middle. The CDR3 sequence is 13 residues long. CDR3: CATSRETGTEAFF. The CDR3 DNA reads as TGTGCCACCAGCAGAGAGACGGGCACTGAAGCTTTCTTT.

This chain uses TRBV7-8 with TRBJ2-1; weak D call: TRBD1 (9 bases). The CDR3 extends over 16 amino acids. The V gene's germline CDR1 is SGHVS and CDR2 FQNEAQ. Trimming took 5 bases from V and 10 from J, leaving 24 bases between them. Written as DNA, the CDR3 is TGTGCCAGCAGCCCATACTTTAGCGGGACAGGGCAAGAGCAGTTCTTC. This codes for CASSPYFSGTGQEQFF.

This chain uses TRBV13 with TRBJ2-7; D gene unclear. The germline V gene has CDR1 PRHDT and CDR2 FYEKMQ (reference sequence). This CDR3 spans 13 amino acids. V shed 2 bases and J shed 3 bases, with 8 bases lying between them. The CDR3 DNA reads TGTGCCAGCAGCTTATCCCTAAACTACGAGCAGTACTTC. Amino acid sequence: CASSLSLNYEQYF. The full variable domain, its missing parts supplied by reference TRBV13 and TRBJ2-7, is AAGVIQSPRHLIKEKRETATLKCYPIPRHDTVYWYQQGPGQDPQFLISFYEKMQSDKGSIPDRFSAQQFSDYHSELNMSSLELGDSALYFCASSLSLNYEQYFGPGTRLTVT.

This clone ranks as medium-sized. V is TRBV6-1 and J is TRBJ2-7, with 11 bases lining up with TRBD1. This CDR3 has 16 residues. The trim removed 0 bases at V and 3 bases at J, leaving 4 bases unmatched. Per germline, CDR1 MNHNS and CDR2 SASEGT. CDR3 bases: TGTGCCAGCAGTGAAGCGATCGGGACAGGGGGCTACGAGCAGTACTTC. This encodes CASSEAIGTGGYEQYF.

The gene calls are TRBV30 and TRBJ2-7; no clear D. Germline values: CDR1 GTSNPN, CDR2 SVGIG (reference sequence). Trimming cost V 1 base and J 0 bases, with 7 bases left between them. The CDR3 is 13 amino acids. CDR3 sequence (DNA): TGTGCCTGGAGTGGCGGCCGCTCCTACGAGCAGTACTTC. Protein sequence: CAWSGGRSYEQYF.

CDR3 sequence: CASSQDGIRTDTQYF. CDR3 DNA sequence: TGCGCCAGCAGCCAAGACGGGATTAGGACAGATACGCAGTATTTT. The chain combines TRBV4-1 with TRBJ2-3; possibly TRBD2 for D (5 bases). Germline V gene data show CDR1 as MGHRA and CDR2 as YSYEKL. CDR3 size: 15 residues. Trimming pared 0 bases from V and 3 bases from J, leaving 10 bases between.

This rearrangement joins TRBV7-9 to TRBJ1-2; the match to TRBD1 covers 8 bases. Per the germline V gene, CDR1 is SEHNR and CDR2 is FQNEAQ (reference sequence). Losses at the gene ends were 6 bases for V and 4 bases for J; bases not matched to a gene: 7. The CDR3 spans 14 residues. CDR3 loop: CASSSGQGTYGYTF. The CDR3 DNA sequence: TGTGCCAGCAGTTCCGGACAGGGAACCTATGGCTACACCTTC. The whole variable domain, remainder taken from reference TRBV7-9 and TRBJ1-2, is DTGVSQNPRHKITKRGQNVTFRCDPISEHNRLYWYRQTLGQGPEFLTYFQNEAQLEKSRLLSDRFSAERPKGSFSTLEIQRTEQGDSAMYLCASSSGQGTYGYTFGSGTRLTVV.

The chain employs TRBV5-4 and TRBJ1-6; 9 bases align to TRBD1. Germline lookup yields CDR1 SGHNT and CDR2 YYREEE (reference sequence). With 4 bases clipped from V and 7 bases from J, the junction kept 9 bases outside the gene matches. The CDR3 totals 16 residues. CDR3 residues: CASSTPGQGGNSPLHF. CDR3 in DNA: TGTGCCAGCAGCACTCCGGGACAGGGAGGAAATTCACCCCTCCACTTT. The complete variable domain, with remaining parts taken from reference TRBV5-4 and TRBJ1-6, reads ETGVTQSPTHLIKTRGQQVTLRCSSQSGHNTVSWYQQALGQGPQFIFQYYREEENGRGNFPPRFSGLQFPNYSSELNVNALELDDSALYLCASSTPGQGGNSPLHFGNGTRLTVT.

The V call is TRBV28, the J call TRBJ2-1; tentative D call: TRBD2 (5 bases). This CDR3 is built from 15 residues. The V gene lost 6 bases and the J gene lost 0 bases, with 12 bases spanning the gap. The germline V gene has CDR1 MDHEN and CDR2 SYDVKM. In DNA, the CDR3 is TGTGCCAGCAGCGGGGAGAGGAGCTCCTACAATGAGCAGTTCTTC. Protein: CASSGERSSYNEQFF.

The rearrangement uses TRBV28 and TRBJ2-3; TRBD1 matches 9 bases. With 7 bases clipped from V and 6 bases from J, the junction kept 8 bases outside the gene matches. Germline V gene sequence: CDR1 MDHEN, CDR2 SYDVKM. The CDR3 has 14 amino acids. The CDR3 protein is CASIRDRVSDTQYF. DNA of the CDR3: TGTGCCAGCATCCGGGACAGGGTTAGTGATACGCAGTATTTT. Based on the CDR3 plus reference TRBV28 and TRBJ2-3, the full variable domain is DVKVTQSSRYLVKRTGEKVFLECVQDMDHENMFWYRQDPGLGLRLIYFSYDVKMKEKGDIPEGYSVSREKKERFSLILESASTNQTSMYLCASIRDRVSDTQYFGPGTRLTVL.

Here the CDR3 reads CASRTTSGGEFF. The CDR3 DNA reads TGTGCCAGCAGAACAACGAGTGGAGGAGAGTTCTTC. The chain recombines TRBV6-5 with TRBJ2-1; D perhaps matches TRBD2 (5 bases). Germline V gene sequence: CDR1 MNHEY, CDR2 SVGAGI. Trimming pared 6 bases from V and 14 bases from J, leaving 17 bases between. The CDR3 length is 12 residues.

This rearrangement joins TRBV5-6 to TRBJ1-6; D is possibly TRBD1 (6 bases). In germline, CDR1 is SGHDT, CDR2 YYEEEE. The CDR3 length is 15 residues. V was trimmed by 0 bases and J by 7 bases, leaving 11 bases between them. The CDR3 sequence: CASSLGWTENSPLHF. The CDR3, as DNA: TGTGCCAGCAGCTTGGGGTGGACAGAAAATTCACCCCTCCACTTT. Drawing the rest from reference TRBV5-6 and TRBJ1-6, the complete variable domain is DAGVTQSPTHLIKTRGQQVTLRCSPKSGHDTVSWYQQALGQGPQFIFQYYEEEERQRGNFPDRFSGHQFPNYSSELNVNALLLGDSALYLCASSLGWTENSPLHFGNGTRLTVT.

The V and J genes are TRBV28 and TRBJ2-6; 12 nucleotides line up with TRBD2. The CDR3 consists of 19 residues. Germline assignment: CDR1 MDHEN and CDR2 SYDVKM. V lost 5 bases and J lost 0; bases outside the gene matches: 8. The CDR3 here is CASSRTGLAGFSGANVLTF. The CDR3 nucleotides read TGTGCCAGCAGTCGAACTGGACTAGCGGGGTTCTCTGGGGCCAACGTCCTGACTTTC.